What follows is one T cell receptor (beta chain) and its context. A read error may produce the germline difference seen at one junction end. These data are taken from a study of cytomegalovirus exposure and HLA in healthy donors. It was with 60 Vbeta and 13 Jbeta primers that the PCR ran. Sequencing was performed with immunoSEQ multiplex PCR; in TCRdb, only in-frame clones are kept and a portion is missing. The repertoire holds about 140,000 clones, with roughly three quarters as singletons. Germline V gene data show CDR1 as SGHTA and CDR2 as FQGNSA. The CDR3 loop spans 12 amino acids. This receptor was obtained from a female donor in good health and CMV-seronegative. The V and J genes are TRBV7-2 and TRBJ2-1, with 8 bases lining up with TRBD1. The sequenced sample was PBMCs. For the CDR3, the DNA is TGTGCCAGCAGCCTGGATGCGGACAGGGCGCTCTTC. Its protein is CASSLDADRALF. Together with reference TRBV7-2 and TRBJ2-1, the CDR3 gives the full variable domain: GAGVSQSPSNKVTEKGKDVELRCDPISGHTALYWYRQSLGQGLEFLIYFQGNSAPDKSGLPSDRFSAERTGGSVSTLTIQRTQQEDSAVYLCASSLDADRALFGPGTRLTVL.